Listed below are T cell receptor beta chains from one sample, sequenced in a study of blood T cell repertoires in COVID-19. The data were produced by immunoSEQ multiplex PCR, yet TCRdb's version contains in-frame clones alone and is incomplete. Among approximately 50,000 clones listed, 79% were seen once. What was sequenced was peripheral blood. All receptors come from a man in his 70s with acute or convalescent COVID-19. The CDR3 runs from the conserved cysteine through the conserved F or W. The D gene is left open where the match is weak. Expanded clones are given a class, and other clones once, few, many or no size at all.

TRBD1,TRBJ1-2,once,TRBV19,TGTGCCAGTAACTATGACAGGGGCTATGGCTACACCTTC,CASNYDRGYGYTF
-,TRBJ1-3,few,TRBV19,TGTGCCAGTATACCCACCGGGAAAAACACCATATATTTT,CASIPTGKNTIYF
TRBD1,TRBJ1-1,-,TRBV28,TGTGCCAGCAGTTTAGTTCAGGGGGCAGTGACTGAAGCTTTCTTT,CASSLVQGAVTEAFF
TRBD1,TRBJ1-3,-,TRBV18,TGTGCCAGCTCACCACGGGGACAGGGGGCCGGTGGAAACACCATATATTTT,CASSPRGQGAGGNTIYF
-,TRBJ2-1,once,TRBV27,TGTGCCAGCAGTTTAGTGGGGGACTTGCAGTTCTTC,CASSLVGDLQFF
TRBD1,TRBJ2-4,-,TRBV2,TGTGCCAGCAGAACCGGGACAGGGGGGAACATTCAGTACTTC,CASRTGTGGNIQYF
-,TRBJ1-4,-,TRBV7-7,TGTGCCAGCAGCTCAGATGCAACTAATGAAAAACTGTTTTTT,CASSSDATNEKLFF
TRBD2,TRBJ2-1,-,TRBV7-8,TGTGCCAGCAGCTTGACCGGGACTAGCTACACCAATGAGCAGTTCTTC,CASSLTGTSYTNEQFF
TRBD1,TRBJ1-1,-,TRBV5-8,TGTGCCAGCAGCACCCGACAGGGAAGGGACACTGAAGCTTTCTTT,CASSTRQGRDTEAFF
-,TRBJ1-1,few,TRBV28,TGTGCCAGCAGTTTAGGCATGGAGGCTTTCTTT,CASSLGMEAFF
-,TRBJ1-6,-,TRBV14,TGTGCCAGCAGTTCTCAAGGAGTCCATAATTCACCCCTCCACTTT,CASSSQGVHNSPLHF
-,TRBJ2-1,-,TRBV13,TGTGCCAGCAGCACCGGACTGCGCGAGCAGTTCTTC,CASSTGLREQFF
TRBD2,TRBJ2-1,-,TRBV15,TGTGCCACCAGCAGGGGGTCGGGACTAGCGGGGGACTACAATGAGCAGTTCTTC,CATSRGSGLAGDYNEQFF
-,TRBJ1-1,-,TRBV11-2,TGTGCCAGCACCACCGGGGGGGTGAGAACTGAAGCTTTCTTT,CASTTGGVRTEAFF
-,TRBJ2-7,few,TRBV7-2,TGTGCCAGCAGCCCGACGCGGGAAGAGCAGTACTTC,CASSPTREEQYF
TRBD1,TRBJ2-7,-,TRBV28,TGTGCCAGCCCAAAGCCCGGGACAGGGATTTCCTACGAGCAGTACTTC,CASPKPGTGISYEQYF
TRBD2,TRBJ2-1,once,TRBV7-9,TGTGCCAGCAGCTTCTCCGGGACTAGGTCACATCATGAGCAGTTCTTC,CASSFSGTRSHHEQFF
-,TRBJ2-3,-,TRBV11-2,TGTGCCAGCAGCTTAGGTGCAGGGGCCAGCACAGATACGCAGTATTTT,CASSLGAGASTDTQYF
-,TRBJ2-7,-,TRBV24-1,TGTGCCGCCAGGGACAGGGCGGCGGGAGGGGTCCACGAGCAGTACTTC,CAARDRAAGGVHEQYF
TRBD1,TRBJ1-1,-,TRBV27,TGTGCCAGCAGTTTAGGGACAGGGGGCAATAGGGCTTTCTTT,CASSLGTGGNRAFF
TRBD1,TRBJ2-7,-,TRBV3-1/TRBV3-2,TGTGCCAGCAGCCAGTGGACAGGGATCCCCTACGAGCAGTACTTC,CASSQWTGIPYEQYF
-,TRBJ2-3,-,TRBV6-5,TGTGCCAGCAGCCGAGGGACTGAAACAGATACGCAGTATTTT,CASSRGTETDTQYF
-,TRBJ1-1,-,TRBV21-1,TGTGCCAGCAGCAAACTAAGGCGGGACGAAAAGAACACTGAAGCTTTCTTT,CASSKLRRDEKNTEAFF
-,TRBJ1-1,-,TRBV21-1,TGTGCCAGCAGCGCCCCAGAGGGTTTCTTT,CASSAPEGFF
TRBD2,TRBJ2-5,many,TRBV29-1,TGCAGCGTTGACGAGGGACTAGCGGGGGCGACCCAGTACTTC,CSVDEGLAGATQYF
TRBD2,TRBJ2-1,-,TRBV3-1/TRBV3-2,TGTGCCAGCAGCCAAGAGGCTAGCGGGACTGAGCAGTTCTTC,CASSQEASGTEQFF
TRBD1,TRBJ2-7,once,TRBV29-1,TGCAGCGTTGTTGGGGACAGGCCCTACGAGCAGTACTTC,CSVVGDRPYEQYF
-,TRBJ2-7,-,TRBV27,TGTGCCAGCAGCCGGGAACAGGGCTACGAGCAGTACTTC,CASSREQGYEQYF
TRBD1,TRBJ2-3,-,TRBV30,TGTGCCTTCACTCTAGACAGGGGGCAAGATACGCAGTATTTT,CAFTLDRGQDTQYF
TRBD1,TRBJ1-4,-,TRBV25-1,TGTGCCAGCAGTGAATCGGCCTCGGACAGGGTAGTTTTT,CASSESASDRVVF
TRBD1,TRBJ2-7,-,TRBV5-1,TGCGCCAGCAGCTTGGCGACAGGGGCTTACGAGCAGTACTTC,CASSLATGAYEQYF
-,TRBJ2-2,-,TRBV19,TGTGCCAGTAGTATAGCCAGGGATACGAACACCGGGGAGCTGTTTTTT,CASSIARDTNTGELFF
TRBD1,TRBJ1-5,-,TRBV7-9,TGTGCCAGCGCCCCAAGCACGCCGGGACAGGGGTACAATCAGCCCCAGCATTTT,CASAPSTPGQGYNQPQHF
TRBD1,TRBJ2-5,once,TRBV7-9,TGTGCCAGCAGCTGGGGACAGGGAAGAGAGACCCAGTACTTC,CASSWGQGRETQYF
-,TRBJ1-2,-,TRBV25-1,TGTGCCAGCAGTGAATTTTTGGACAGCTATGGCTACACCTTC,CASSEFLDSYGYTF
-,TRBJ2-5,few,TRBV28,TGTGCCTTGGGTAAGCTGGGCCCTTTGGCCCGACGGGAGACCCAGTACTTC,CALGKLGPLARRETQYF
-,TRBJ2-7,-,TRBV19,TGTGCCAGTAGTATCCCAGGACTACACGTCGAGCAGTACTTC,CASSIPGLHVEQYF
-,TRBJ2-3,-,TRBV3-1/TRBV3-2,TGTGCCAGCAGCTCCCGCTACTTGACTCACTCTTCGCGGTATTTT,CASSSRYLTHSSRYF
TRBD1,TRBJ1-1,once,TRBV12-3/TRBV12-4,TGTGCCAGCAGATGGACAGGGGGCACTGAAGCTTTCTTT,CASRWTGGTEAFF
-,TRBJ2-6,once,TRBV7-3,TGTGCCAGCAGCTTAACAGGGACAGGGGCCAACGTCCTGACTTTC,CASSLTGTGANVLTF
-,TRBJ1-3,-,TRBV6-5,TGTGCCAGCAGTTTGGGGCAGGCTGGAAACACCATATATTTT,CASSLGQAGNTIYF
TRBD2,TRBJ2-2,few,TRBV19,TGTGCCAGTAGTATATTCCTAGCGGGTATAAACACCGGGGAGCTGTTTTTT,CASSIFLAGINTGELFF
TRBD2,TRBJ2-1,-,TRBV5-6,TGTGCCAGCAGCTTGTGGACTAGCGGGAGGTCCGGCAATGAGCAGTTCTTC,CASSLWTSGRSGNEQFF
-,TRBJ2-1,many,TRBV27,TGTGCCAGCAGGGGAAACAGGTTAGTGGATGAGCAGTTCTTC,CASRGNRLVDEQFF
-,TRBJ2-5,-,TRBV19,TGTGCCAGTAGGTTATCAGTCCAAGAGACCCAGTACTTC,CASRLSVQETQYF
-,TRBJ1-5,-,TRBV5-5,TGTGCCAGCAGCTTCACTAGTAGTCAGCCCCAGCATTTT,CASSFTSSQPQHF